The source of this T cell receptor (beta chain) is a study of shared clonotypes between healthy human individuals. Authors' analysis steps: Owing to the provision of junction-only sequences devoid of quality scores by immunoSEQ, filtering differed. Data came from immunoSEQ multiplex PCR; TCRdb stores just in-frame clones and leaves some out. The D gene and trimming were derived from the DNA, and the V and J assignments and clone size from that table. The sample lists 2 million to 2.5 million clones; about 90% were seen once. Trimming removed 5 bases at V and 1 base at J, with 8 bases between. The CDR3 loop spans 12 amino acids. Germline V gives CDR1 SQVTM, CDR2 ANQGSEA. Broader study findings: Enrolling few donors narrowed the genetic and exposure-history diversity that was represented. Compared with clonotypes that all four donors shared, non-shared clonotypes had lower generation probabilities.

On this clone itself: Antigen: not known.

The rearrangement uses TRBV29-1 and TRBJ1-1; tentative D call: TRBD1 (5 bases). This TCR derives from a young man in good health. Some clones in this sample may be carry-over from other donors' samples. Sequencing was done on a sample of naive CD4+ T cells from PBMCs. As for subset: CD45RA+ positively selected. CDR3 sequence: CSVHRSNTEAFF. The DNA for the CDR3 is TGCAGCGTTCACAGGTCGAACACTGAAGCTTTCTTT.